The 20 T cell receptor beta chains given below trace back to one sample, sequenced in a study of T cell clonotyping in hematopoietic cell transplantation. Sequencing used immunoSEQ multiplex PCR; TCRdb keeps in-frame clones, though not all of them. This table has 13,000 or so clones, around nine tenths appearing once. Sequenced material: peripheral blood mononuclear cells. The receptors stem from a man under 40 in good health. Some clones in this sample may be carry-over from other donors' samples.

This chain uses TRBV5-5 with TRBJ1-5; possibly TRBD1 for D (6 bases). The CDR3 contains 15 residues. Trimming removed 4 bases at V and 1 base at J, with 12 bases between. CDR1 and CDR2 (germline): SGHKS, YYEKEE (reference sequence). The CDR3 is CASSPGTRSNQPQHF. The DNA of the CDR3 is TGTGCCAGCAGCCCCGGGACACGAAGCAATCAGCCCCAGCATTTT.

The chain recombines TRBV7-6 with TRBJ2-1, with 10 bases identical to TRBD2. This CDR3 has 15 amino acids. Germline V gene sequence: CDR1 SGHVS, CDR2 FNYEAQ. Trimming at V came to 6 bases and at J to 7 bases, leaving 9 bases not matched to a gene. CDR3 sequence (DNA): TGTGCCAGCAGTAGAGCGGGAGGGGTTTTGAATGAGCAGTTCTTC. It specifies CASSRAGGVLNEQFF.

The genes are TRBV5-4 and TRBJ2-7, with 8 bases lining up with TRBD2. After removal of 5 bases from V and 0 bases from J, the junction contained 4 bases not matched to a gene. The length of the CDR3 is 14 residues. Per germline, CDR1 SGHNT and CDR2 YYREEE (reference sequence). The CDR3 nucleotides are TGTGCCAGCAGGTTGACTAGCGACTCCTACGAGCAGTACTTC. Its protein is CASRLTSDSYEQYF.

The DNA of the CDR3 is TGTGCCATCAGTGAAGTTCAGGGAGTGAACACTGAAGCTTTCTTT. Amino acid sequence: CAISEVQGVNTEAFF. The V and J genes are TRBV10-3 and TRBJ1-1; maybe TRBD1 (5 bases). Germline CDR1 and CDR2: ENHRY and SYGVKD. This CDR3 region has 15 residues. Trimming took off 3 bases at V and 0 bases at J, with 11 bases between the two ends.

The rearrangement links TRBV6-5 to TRBJ1-2; possible D gene TRBD1, 6 bases. In germline, CDR1 is MNHEY, CDR2 SVGAGI. This CDR3 has 13 amino acids. V shed 6 bases and J shed 3 bases, with 11 bases lying between them. The CDR3 DNA reads as TGTGCCAGCAGAGGGCAGGGGTACTATGGCTACACCTTC. Translation: CASRGQGYYGYTF.

The chain uses TRBV4-3 and TRBJ2-2; TRBD1 matches 8 bases. Per germline, CDR1 LGHNA and CDR2 YSLEER. V lost 0 bases, J lost 5 bases, and 8 bases stayed unmatched. The CDR3 is 17 residues long. This CDR3 is CASSQDYRGSYTGELFF. The CDR3 DNA reads as TGCGCCAGCAGCCAAGATTACAGGGGGTCGTATACCGGGGAGCTGTTTTTT.

The chain is built from TRBV5-4 and TRBJ2-7; 7 positions match TRBD1. Trimming at V came to 5 bases and at J to 1 base, leaving 6 bases not matched to a gene. The CDR3 covers 14 residues. From germline, CDR1 is SGHNT and CDR2 YYREEE (reference sequence). CDR3 region: CASSRTGASYEQYF. The CDR3 DNA is TGTGCCAGCAGTCGTACAGGGGCTTCCTACGAGCAGTACTTC.

The gene calls are TRBV25-1 and TRBJ1-1; TRBD1 is a possible D gene (5 bases). CDR1 and CDR2 (germline): MGHDK, SYGVNS. V was cut by 1 base and J by 2 bases, with 14 bases left in between. The CDR3 is 16 amino acids. CDR3 amino acids: CASSELGARANTEAFF. In DNA, the CDR3 is TGTGCCAGCAGTGAATTGGGCGCCAGGGCTAACACTGAAGCTTTCTTT.

V usage is TRBV6-1 and J usage is TRBJ1-2; TRBD1 is a possible D gene (5 bases). The CDR3 loop spans 14 amino acids. V lost 5 bases and J lost 8, with 18 bases in between. Per the germline V gene, CDR1 is MNHNS and CDR2 is SASEGT. CDR3 nucleotides: TGTGCCAGCAGTACGCCTGGGACCTTTTGGGGCTACACCTTC. It specifies CASSTPGTFWGYTF.

The CDR3 protein is CASIGGVNTEAFF. CDR3 nucleotides: TGTGCCAGCATAGGGGGAGTGAACACTGAAGCTTTCTTT. V is TRBV2 and J is TRBJ1-1; weak D call: TRBD1 (6 bases). V lost 7 bases, J lost 0 bases, and 9 bases lay in between. Germline CDR1 is SNHLY and CDR2 is FYNNEI. This CDR3 spans 13 amino acids.

V and J are TRBV9 and TRBJ2-5; D possibly matches TRBD1 or TRBD2 (7 bases each). The length of the CDR3 is 18 residues. Germline lookup yields CDR1 SGDLS and CDR2 YYNGEE. With 0 bases removed from V and 5 bases from J, the gap between germline ends came to 23 bases. The DNA of the CDR3 is TGTGCCAGCAGCGTAGGGGGAGGGGGCCGCGGAATAGGGGAGACCCAGTACTTC. It specifies CASSVGGGGRGIGETQYF.

The V call is TRBV10-1, the J call TRBJ1-4; 10 positions match TRBD1. Germline lookup yields CDR1 WNHNN and CDR2 SYGVQD (reference sequence). CDR3 length: 14 residues. The V and J ends lost 6 bases and 6 bases, in that order; junction bases with no gene match: 4. DNA for the CDR3: TGCGCCAGCAGCCCCGGGACAGGGGATGAAAAACTGTTTTTT. Its protein product is CASSPGTGDEKLFF.

This chain links TRBV6-6 with TRBJ1-5; D gene ambiguous. Deletions cut 6 bases from V and 0 bases from J, with 9 bases between. The germline CDR1 and CDR2 sequences are MNHNY and SVGAGI (reference sequence). This CDR3 is 14 amino acids long. The CDR3 loop is CASSRSYSNQPQHF. CDR3 DNA: TGTGCCAGCAGCCGTTCGTATAGCAATCAGCCCCAGCATTTT.

This sequence joins TRBV5-6 and TRBJ2-7; D unresolved. The CDR3 covers 17 residues. Trimming shortened V by 4 bases and J by 2 bases, and 22 bases separated the two germline ends. The germline V gene has CDR1 SGHDT and CDR2 YYEEEE. DNA for the CDR3: TGTGCCAGCAGCCCACCTTCGTGGGAAATTCGGCCCTACGAGCAGTACTTC. Amino acid sequence: CASSPPSWEIRPYEQYF.

The chain employs TRBV6-1 and TRBJ2-2; TRBD1 matches at 7 bases. This CDR3 is 15 amino acids long. Trimming removed 6 bases from V and 0 bases from J; junction bases left unmatched: 4. Germline V gene data show CDR1 as MNHNS and CDR2 as SASEGT. CDR3 bases: TGTGCCAGCAGGGCCGGGACAGCGAACACCGGGGAGCTGTTTTTT. It yields the protein CASRAGTANTGELFF.

This rearrangement joins TRBV10-3 to TRBJ2-1; 7 bases are a match to TRBD1. CDR1 and CDR2 (germline): ENHRY, SYGVKD. V gave up 8 bases and J gave up 4 bases; unmatched junction bases: 2. This CDR3 has 12 residues. The CDR3 sequence is CAIRDRYNEQFF. CDR3 bases: TGTGCCATCCGGGACAGATACAATGAGCAGTTCTTC.

The chain is built from TRBV29-1 and TRBJ1-1; TRBD1 is a possible D gene (5 bases). This CDR3 comprises 14 residues. V dropped 7 bases and J dropped 1 base, with 16 bases sitting between them. The germline V gene encodes CDR1 SQVTM and CDR2 ANQGSEA. CDR3 residues: CSARPGTENTEAFF. For the CDR3, the DNA is TGCAGCGCCCGCCCGGGGACGGAGAACACTGAAGCTTTCTTT.

The chain links TRBV7-2 to TRBJ2-7; no firm D call. The V gene's germline CDR1 is SGHTA and CDR2 FQGNSA. The ends were cut back, 5 bases at V and 0 bases at J, with 11 bases in the middle. CDR3 size: 14 residues. The CDR3 nucleotides read TGTGCCAGCAGCAATAATAGGGCCTCCTACGAGCAGTACTTC. Its translation: CASSNNRASYEQYF.

The rearrangement uses TRBV5-6 and TRBJ1-1; the D is unclear. V lost 1 base, J lost 1 base, and 11 bases lay in between. The CDR3 consists of 15 residues. Germline lookup yields CDR1 SGHDT and CDR2 YYEEEE. CDR3 nucleotides: TGTGCCAGCAGCTTGTGGTGGTCAGGGAACACTGAAGCTTTCTTT. It codes for CASSLWWSGNTEAFF. Variable domain in full (rest from reference TRBV5-6 and TRBJ1-1): DAGVTQSPTHLIKTRGQQVTLRCSPKSGHDTVSWYQQALGQGPQFIFQYYEEEERQRGNFPDRFSGHQFPNYSSELNVNALLLGDSALYLCASSLWWSGNTEAFFGQGTRLTVV.

This rearrangement joins TRBV11-2 to TRBJ1-2; 7 positions agree with TRBD1. In germline, CDR1 is SGHAT, CDR2 FQNNGV. Trimming cost V 5 bases and J 5 bases; bases outside gene matches: 17. The CDR3 is 17 amino acids. CDR3 coding DNA: TGTGCCAGCAGCCAGACAGGGAATCTTCCCACCGAATATGGCTACACCTTC. It translates to CASSQTGNLPTEYGYTF.